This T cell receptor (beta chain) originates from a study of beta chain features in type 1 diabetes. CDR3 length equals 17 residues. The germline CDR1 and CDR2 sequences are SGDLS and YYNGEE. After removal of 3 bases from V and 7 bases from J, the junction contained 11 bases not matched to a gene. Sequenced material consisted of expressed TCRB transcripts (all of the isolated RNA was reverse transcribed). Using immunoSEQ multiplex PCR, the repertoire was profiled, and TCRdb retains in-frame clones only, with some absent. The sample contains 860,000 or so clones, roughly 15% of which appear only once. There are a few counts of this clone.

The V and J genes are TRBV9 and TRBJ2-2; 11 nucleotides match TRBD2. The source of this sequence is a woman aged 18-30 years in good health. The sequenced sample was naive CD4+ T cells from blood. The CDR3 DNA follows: TGTGCCAGCAGCGGACCACTTAGCGGGAGGGCCATCGGGGAGCTGTTTTTT. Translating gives CASSGPLSGRAIGELFF.